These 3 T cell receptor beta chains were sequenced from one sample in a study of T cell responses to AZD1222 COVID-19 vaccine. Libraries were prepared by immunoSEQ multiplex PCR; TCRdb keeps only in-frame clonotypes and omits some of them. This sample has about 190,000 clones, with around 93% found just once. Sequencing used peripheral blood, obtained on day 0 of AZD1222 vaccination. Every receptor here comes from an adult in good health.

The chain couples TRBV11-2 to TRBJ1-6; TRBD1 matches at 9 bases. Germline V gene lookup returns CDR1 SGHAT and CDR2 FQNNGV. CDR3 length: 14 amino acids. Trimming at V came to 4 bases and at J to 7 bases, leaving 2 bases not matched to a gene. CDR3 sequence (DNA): TGTGCCAGCAGCTCTGGACAGGGGAATTCACCCCTCCACTTT. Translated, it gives CASSSGQGNSPLHF. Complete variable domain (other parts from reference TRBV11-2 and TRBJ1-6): EAGVAQSPRYKIIEKRQSVAFWCNPISGHATLYWYQQILGQGPKLLIQFQNNGVVDDSQLPKDRFSAERLKGVDSTLKIQPAKLEDSAVYLCASSSGQGNSPLHFGNGTRLTVT.

The CDR3 loop reads CSASFSGLAGIETQYF. The CDR3 DNA reads TGCAGTGCTAGTTTTTCGGGACTAGCGGGAATAGAGACCCAGTACTTC. V usage is TRBV20-1 and J usage is TRBJ2-5, with 13 bases identical to TRBD2. Per the germline V gene, CDR1 is DFQATT and CDR2 is SNEGSKA (reference sequence). The CDR3 has 16 residues. Trimming at V came to 3 bases and at J to 4 bases, leaving 8 bases not matched to a gene.

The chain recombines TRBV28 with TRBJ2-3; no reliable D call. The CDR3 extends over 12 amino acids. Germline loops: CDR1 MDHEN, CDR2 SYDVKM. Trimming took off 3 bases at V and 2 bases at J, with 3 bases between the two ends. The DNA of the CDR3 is TGTGCCAGCAGTTTTTACACAGATACGCAGTATTTT. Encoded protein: CASSFYTDTQYF.